Each of the 20 T cell receptor beta chains below was sequenced from the same sample in a study of shared clonotypes between healthy human individuals. Clones were sequenced by immunoSEQ multiplex PCR, and TCRdb holds only the in-frame ones, with some missing. Of more than 1.2 million clones in the sample, just under 99% were seen once. The specimen was naive CD4+ T cells sorted from blood. As for subset: CD45RA+ positively selected. The receptor source for this set is a man younger than 40 in good health.

The rearrangement links TRBV5-4 to TRBJ2-4, with D maybe TRBD1 (5 bases). This CDR3 comprises 15 residues. CDR1 is SGHNT and CDR2 is YYREEE in the germline V gene (reference sequence). V lost 4 bases and J 6 bases, leaving 17 bases between the germline ends. CDR3 DNA: TGTGCCAGCAGCCTCCAACAGGAAAGGATAAACATTCAGTACTTC. Its protein product is CASSLQQERINIQYF.

This chain links TRBV6-1 with TRBJ1-1, with D unclear. This CDR3 comprises 13 residues. Germline V gene lookup returns CDR1 MNHNS and CDR2 SASEGT. With 2 bases removed from V and 5 bases from J, the gap between germline ends came to 9 bases. The CDR3 DNA sequence: TGTGCCAGCAGTGAATTGACGATAACTGAAGCTTTCTTT. Its translation is CASSELTITEAFF.

The chain links TRBV7-9 to TRBJ2-1; no definite D call. CDR1 is SEHNR, CDR2 FQNEAQ, per germline (reference sequence). This CDR3 has 12 amino acids. Trimming removed 6 bases at V and 5 bases at J, with 8 bases between. CDR3 in amino acids: CASRPPDNEQFF. The CDR3 DNA follows: TGTGCCAGCAGGCCCCCGGACAATGAGCAGTTCTTC.

The V call is TRBV6-1, the J call TRBJ1-2, with D possibly matching TRBD1 (6 bases). The germline gives CDR1 MNHNS, CDR2 SASEGT. The germline V and J ends were trimmed by 2 bases and 3 bases, with 7 bases remaining between them. The CDR3 extends over 13 amino acids. In nucleotides, the CDR3 is TGTGCCAGCAGTGAACACAGGGACTATGGCTACACCTTC. It translates to CASSEHRDYGYTF.

The chain links TRBV4-2 to TRBJ2-7; 14 positions agree with TRBD2. The CDR3 is made up of 16 amino acids. Trimming cost V 4 bases and J 3 bases; bases outside gene matches: 5. Per germline, CDR1 LGHNA and CDR2 YNFKEQ. As DNA, the CDR3 is TGTGCCAGCAGCCTGTGGGGACTAGCGGGAGACTACGAGCAGTACTTC. Translation gives CASSLWGLAGDYEQYF.

This clone was detected once. The J gene is TRBJ2-1, the V gene TRBV5-1; 8 nucleotides align to TRBD1. Germline values: CDR1 SGHRS, CDR2 YFSETQ. This CDR3 contains 14 residues. The trim removed 2 bases at V and 7 bases at J, leaving 5 bases unmatched. In DNA form, the CDR3 reads TGCGCCAGCAGCTTACAGGGGGTAGTAAATGAGCAGTTCTTC. It yields the protein CASSLQGVVNEQFF.

This chain connects TRBV15 to TRBJ1-5, with 7 nucleotides matching TRBD1. Germline loops: CDR1 LNHNV, CDR2 YYDKDF (reference sequence). The CDR3 totals 17 residues. The junction had 14 bases not matched to a gene; V was cut back by 5 bases and J by 4 bases. The CDR3 DNA reads TGTGCCACCAGCGGCCGGAATTTCGAGACAGGGAATCAGCCCCAGCATTTT. It is translated as CATSGRNFETGNQPQHF.

V is TRBV7-6 and J is TRBJ1-2; no clear D. CDR1 is SGHVS, CDR2 FNYEAQ, per germline. The V end lost 5 bases, the J end lost 9 bases, and 13 bases lay between the germline ends. CDR3 length equals 12 residues. CDR3 DNA: TGTGCCAGCAGCACATGGTCGGGGAGCTACACCTTC. It specifies CASSTWSGSYTF.

The CDR3, as DNA: TGTGCCAGCAGCTTGTGGCAGCGCTACACAGATACGCAGTATTTT. This codes for CASSLWQRYTDTQYF. The chain links TRBV5-5 to TRBJ2-3; D is unresolved. There are 15 residues in the CDR3. The germline CDR1 and CDR2 sequences are SGHKS and YYEKEE (reference sequence). V was shortened by 1 base and J by 2 bases, with 11 bases between the two germline ends.

The V call is TRBV5-6, the J call TRBJ2-7; 9 nucleotides align to TRBD1. V lost 4 bases and J lost 5; bases outside the gene matches: 4. This CDR3 region has 13 residues. The germline V gene has CDR1 SGHDT and CDR2 YYEEEE. The CDR3 reads CASSGTGFHEQYF. As DNA, the CDR3 is TGTGCCAGCAGCGGGACAGGGTTTCACGAGCAGTACTTC.

The chain joins TRBV14 to TRBJ2-1, with TRBD2 matching 9 bases. After removal of 6 bases from V and 2 bases from J, the junction contained 2 bases not matched to a gene. Germline V gives CDR1 SGHDN, CDR2 FVKESK. The CDR3 has 14 residues. CDR3 nucleotide sequence: TGTGCCAGCAGTGCTAGCGGGGCCTACAATGAGCAGTTCTTC. It yields the protein CASSASGAYNEQFF.

The chain is built from TRBV7-6 and TRBJ1-5; a possible D gene is TRBD1 (6 bases). CDR1 is SGHVS and CDR2 is FNYEAQ in the germline V gene. Trimming shortened V by 0 bases and J by 3 bases, and 9 bases separated the two germline ends. CDR3 length: 15 amino acids. CDR3 in amino acids: CASSLARGNNQPQHF. The DNA for the CDR3 is TGTGCCAGCAGCTTAGCGAGGGGGAACAATCAGCCCCAGCATTTT.

J is TRBJ1-4 and V is TRBV28; no firm D call. The CDR3 totals 14 residues. Germline CDR1 is MDHEN and CDR2 is SYDVKM. Trimming shortened V by 2 bases and J by 0 bases, and 4 bases separated the two germline ends. The CDR3 is CASSLRTTNEKLFF. The CDR3 nucleotides are TGTGCCAGCAGTTTACGGACAACTAATGAAAAACTGTTTTTT.

The chain combines TRBV7-9 with TRBJ2-5, with D maybe TRBD1 (7 bases). V was pared by 4 bases and J by 7 bases, with 13 bases between. Germline CDR1 is SEHNR and CDR2 is FQNEAQ (reference sequence). The length of the CDR3 is 13 residues. CDR3 sequence (DNA): TGTGCCAGCAGCTCGACAGGGAGGTGGACCCAGTACTTC. This translates into CASSSTGRWTQYF.

As concerns this clone: Other nucleotide sequences from this sample produce the same CDR3. The V call is TRBV5-1, the J call TRBJ2-2, with a weak D call TRBD2 (6 bases). V was trimmed by 4 bases and J by 0 bases, leaving 10 bases between them. Looked up from germline, CDR1 is SGHRS and CDR2 is YFSETQ. This CDR3 has 15 residues. CDR3 DNA sequence: TGCGCCAGCAGCCTGGGACTCTCGAACACCGGGGAGCTGTTTTTT. It encodes CASSLGLSNTGELFF.

The rearrangement uses TRBV28 and TRBJ2-7, with 8 bases matching TRBD1. Germline V gene sequence: CDR1 MDHEN, CDR2 SYDVKM. V gave up 6 bases and J gave up 5 bases; unmatched junction bases: 12. The CDR3 sequence is 15 residues long. DNA of the CDR3: TGTGCCAGCAGCATCACGGGACAGGTGTTTAACGAGCAGTACTTC. It encodes CASSITGQVFNEQYF. The full variable domain, rest sourced from reference TRBV28 and TRBJ2-7, is DVKVTQSSRYLVKRTGEKVFLECVQDMDHENMFWYRQDPGLGLRLIYFSYDVKMKEKGDIPEGYSVSREKKERFSLILESASTNQTSMYLCASSITGQVFNEQYFGPGTRLTVT.

V is TRBV6-5 and J is TRBJ2-1, with TRBD1 identical over 9 bases. CDR1 is MNHEY, CDR2 SVGAGI, per germline. CDR3 length: 16 amino acids. Trimming removed 2 bases from V and 4 bases from J; junction bases left unmatched: 6. The CDR3 coding sequence is TGTGCCAGCAGTTACGCGGGGACAGGGAGGTACAATGAGCAGTTCTTC. Translated, it gives CASSYAGTGRYNEQFF.

This chain links TRBV19 with TRBJ1-2, with D perhaps TRBD1 (5 bases). This CDR3 comprises 11 residues. The V end was cut by 8 bases, the J end by 8 bases, with 12 bases between. CDR1 is LNHDA and CDR2 is SQIVND in the germline V gene (reference sequence). The CDR3 here is CASWDVGGYTF. As DNA, the CDR3 is TGTGCCAGTTGGGACGTCGGCGGCTACACCTTC.

The chain is built from TRBV28 and TRBJ2-1; D is ambiguous. Per germline, CDR1 MDHEN and CDR2 SYDVKM. V was cut by 3 bases and J by 4 bases, with 7 bases left in between. There are 13 residues in the CDR3. CDR3 protein: CASSLNPYNEQFF. The CDR3 DNA is TGTGCCAGCAGTTTGAACCCTTACAATGAGCAGTTCTTC.

V usage is TRBV9 and J usage is TRBJ2-1; 14 bases map to TRBD2. Trimming cost V 3 bases and J 7 bases; bases outside gene matches: 18. Germline CDR1 SGDLS, CDR2 YYNGEE. The CDR3 covers 20 residues. CDR3 DNA: TGTGCCAGCAGCGGATACCGCGGGACTAGCGGGAGATTGCGGAAGAATGAGCAGTTCTTC. Amino acids: CASSGYRGTSGRLRKNEQFF.